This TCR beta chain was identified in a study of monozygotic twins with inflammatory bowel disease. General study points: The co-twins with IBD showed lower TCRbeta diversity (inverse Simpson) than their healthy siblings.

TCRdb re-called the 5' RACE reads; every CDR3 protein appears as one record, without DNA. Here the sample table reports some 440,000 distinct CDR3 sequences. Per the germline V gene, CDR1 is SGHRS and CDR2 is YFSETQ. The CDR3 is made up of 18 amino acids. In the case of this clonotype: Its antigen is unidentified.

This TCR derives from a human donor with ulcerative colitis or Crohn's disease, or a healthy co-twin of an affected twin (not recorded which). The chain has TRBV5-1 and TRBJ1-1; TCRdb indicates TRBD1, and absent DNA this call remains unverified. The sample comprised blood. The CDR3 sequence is CASSTRGLTGPGNTEAFF.